Shown below are 16 T cell receptor beta chains from a single sample sequenced in a study of post-analysis software for immune sequencing data. Points from the study as a whole: Elevated frequency relative to controls characterized 4 or 5 TRBV segments in patients, TRBV5-6, TRBV5-1 and TRBV20-1 among them.

Their target antigens are unknown. Libraries were made from TCR beta cDNA, and they carried unique molecular identifiers. TCRdb re-called the PCR reads through MiXCR, storing one row per CDR3 protein. The table lists fewer than 600,000 distinct CDR3 sequences, over 35% of them singletons. Source material: blood. All receptors derive from a girl aged 5 to 17 with multiple sclerosis.

This clonotype was observed a handful of times. This chain joins TRBV20-1 and TRBJ1-2, with D perhaps matching TRBD1 (5 bases). Germline assignment: CDR1 DFQATT and CDR2 SNEGSKA (reference sequence). With 6 bases removed from V and 2 bases from J, the gap between germline ends came to 10 bases. CDR3 length equals 12 residues. CDR3 sequence (DNA): TGCAGTGCACAGAGGGGAAACTATGGCTACACCTTC. Its protein is CSAQRGNYGYTF.

The V call is TRBV12-3 or TRBV12-4, the J call TRBJ2-7; 8 positions agree with TRBD2. The trim removed 5 bases at V and 1 base at J, leaving 10 bases unmatched. The CDR3 loop spans 16 amino acids. This CDR3 reads CASSPRTSRESYEQYF. The CDR3 DNA reads as TGTGCCAGCAGTCCCCGGACTAGCCGGGAGTCCTACGAGCAGTACTTC.

This clonotype was counted a few times. The CDR3 here is CASSFHGGGISYNEQFF. CDR3 in DNA: TGTGCCAGCAGTTTCCACGGCGGGGGAATCTCCTACAATGAGCAGTTCTTC. This chain links TRBV27 with TRBJ2-1; TRBD2 agrees at 7 bases. CDR3 length: 17 amino acids. After removal of 3 bases from V and 0 bases from J, the junction contained 8 bases not matched to a gene. Germline-derived CDR1 and CDR2 are MNHEY and SMNVEV (reference sequence).

The V gene is TRBV4-1, the J gene TRBJ2-2; D uncertain. From germline, CDR1 is MGHRA and CDR2 YSYEKL. Trimming cost V 0 bases and J 6 bases, with 11 bases left between them. This CDR3 is 15 amino acids long. In DNA, the CDR3 is TGCGCCAGCAGCCAAGATCAAGCGTTTGCCGGGGAGCTGTTTTTT. Its protein is CASSQDQAFAGELFF.

A few counts support this clonotype. V and J are TRBV6-5 and TRBJ2-1; 9 positions agree with TRBD2. This CDR3 has 13 residues. The V segment lost 7 bases and the J segment 3 bases; nucleotides outside the gene matches: 1. The germline V gene encodes CDR1 MNHEY and CDR2 SVGAGI. CDR3 nucleotide sequence: TGTGCCAGCAAGACTAGCGGCTACAATGAGCAGTTCTTC. The encoded protein is CASKTSGYNEQFF.

This clonotype has a handful of counts. V is TRBV27 and J is TRBJ1-2, with 8 bases aligning to TRBD1. This CDR3 has 16 residues. Trimming cost V 4 bases and J 4 bases; bases outside gene matches: 11. Germline-derived CDR1 and CDR2 are MNHEY and SMNVEV (reference sequence). The CDR3 is CASSSPDRGSGYGYTF. CDR3 DNA: TGTGCCAGCAGTTCCCCTGACAGGGGAAGCGGCTATGGCTACACCTTC.

The chain recombines TRBV20-1 with TRBJ1-1; D possibly corresponds to TRBD1 (5 bases). Trimming took 0 bases from V and 10 from J, leaving 15 bases between them. CDR3 length: 13 residues. CDR1 is DFQATT, CDR2 SNEGSKA, per germline (reference sequence). The CDR3 spells CSAREGVPAGAFF. The CDR3 coding sequence is TGCAGTGCTAGAGAAGGGGTCCCCGCGGGAGCTTTCTTT.

The chain links TRBV15 to TRBJ2-1; maybe TRBD2 (6 bases). This CDR3 has 12 residues. From germline, CDR1 is LNHNV and CDR2 YYDKDF (reference sequence). Trimming left V 0 bases short and J 14 bases short, with 11 bases between. The CDR3 DNA reads as TGTGCCACCAGCAGAGATAGTCGGGAGAAGTTCTTC. Translated: CATSRDSREKFF. The full variable domain, rest sourced from reference TRBV15 and TRBJ2-1, is DAMVIQNPRYQVTQFGKPVTLSCSQTLNHNVMYWYQQKSSQAPKLLFHYYDKDFNNEADTPDNFQSRRPNTSFCFLDIRSPGLGDTAMYLCATSRDSREKFFGPGTRLTVL.

This clonotype was seen a few times. This chain links TRBV20-1 with TRBJ2-7, with D tentatively TRBD2 (6 bases). This CDR3 is built from 16 residues. V shed 4 bases and J shed 0 bases, with 19 bases lying between them. Germline V CDR1 and CDR2: DFQATT, SNEGSKA (reference sequence). This chain's CDR3 is CSAIPLLRDGSYEQYF. CDR3 coding DNA: TGCAGTGCTATCCCGTTGTTGCGGGACGGCTCCTACGAGCAGTACTTC.

The rearrangement links TRBV20-1 to TRBJ2-7; 11 bases map to TRBD2. This CDR3 contains 19 residues. J was trimmed by 1 base and V by 1 base; bases with no gene match: 15. CDR1 DFQATT and CDR2 SNEGSKA come from the germline V gene (reference sequence). Here the CDR3 reads CSARGGLEASGRMSYEQYF. In DNA form, the CDR3 reads TGCAGTGCTAGAGGGGGGCTAGAGGCTAGCGGGAGGATGTCCTACGAGCAGTACTTC.

The chain joins TRBV29-1 to TRBJ1-2; D is undetermined. Per the germline V gene, CDR1 is SQVTM and CDR2 is ANQGSEA. Trimming left V 5 bases short and J 8 bases short, with 18 bases between. The CDR3 extends over 13 amino acids. CDR3 in amino acids: CSVLGSIKVGYTF. The DNA of the CDR3 is TGCAGCGTTCTAGGGAGCATTAAAGTAGGCTACACCTTC.

The genes are TRBV7-8 and TRBJ1-1; tentative D call: TRBD1 (5 bases). Germline assignment: CDR1 SGHVS and CDR2 FQNEAQ. Trimming pared 5 bases from V and 7 bases from J, leaving 20 bases between. This CDR3 contains 15 residues. This chain's CDR3 is CASSGGYDSLDEAFF. CDR3 in DNA: TGTGCCAGCAGCGGGGGGTACGACTCTCTCGATGAAGCTTTCTTT.

The chain links TRBV6-1 to TRBJ2-1, with D perhaps matching TRBD1 (6 bases). V was pared by 6 bases and J by 5 bases, with 11 bases between. The V gene's germline CDR1 is MNHNS and CDR2 SASEGT. The CDR3 totals 13 residues. The CDR3 loop is CASSSRGDNEQFF. The CDR3 DNA sequence: TGTGCCAGCAGCTCCAGGGGAGACAATGAGCAGTTCTTC.

The table lists this clonotype with a few counts. This sequence joins TRBV12-3 or TRBV12-4 and TRBJ2-7; D might be TRBD2 (6 bases). The CDR3 contains 16 residues. V was pared by 5 bases and J by 0 bases, with 17 bases between. CDR3 nucleotide sequence: TGTGCCAGCAGTCCGGTGGCGGGGATTATCTCCTACGAGCAGTACTTC. Encoded protein: CASSPVAGIISYEQYF.

The V gene is TRBV7-9, the J gene TRBJ2-5; D is perhaps TRBD2 (6 bases). The J call may be wrong; the DNA end is better matched by TRBJ2-7. This CDR3 region has 16 residues. CDR1 and CDR2 (germline): SEHNR, FQNEAQ (reference sequence). In DNA, the CDR3 is TGTGCCAGCAGCTATGCTGGCGGAGGGCCGAGCTACGAGCAGTACTTC. This sequence encodes CASSYAGGGPSYEQYF.

This clonotype was recorded a few times. The V and J genes are TRBV7-2 and TRBJ2-7; TRBD1 aligns across 9 bases. Germline V gene data show CDR1 as SGHTA and CDR2 as FQGNSA. V dropped 5 bases and J dropped 2; count of bases not matched to a gene: 10. The CDR3 extends over 16 amino acids. CDR3 sequence reads: CASSPRRDRVPYEQYF. CDR3 DNA sequence: TGTGCCAGCAGCCCGCGACGGGACAGGGTACCCTACGAGCAGTACTTC.